Below, 9 T cell receptor beta chains from the same sample are listed, as sequenced in a study of vaccination effects on CD4 cells after COVID-19. Antigens for these TCRs are unknown. When around 10 days of culture had elapsed, CD4+ T cells were isolated. Sequencing was performed with immunoSEQ multiplex PCR; in TCRdb, only in-frame clones are kept and a portion is missing. This table holds 45,000 to 50,000 clones, about 67% found once. Here the sequenced sample was CD4+ T cells from PBMCs cultured without peptide, taken before COVID-19 vaccination. The receptors stem from a human donor who received a COVID-19 vaccine.

V and J are TRBV10-3 and TRBJ1-1; tentative D call: TRBD1 (5 bases). Trimming shortened V by 2 bases and J by 5 bases, and 9 bases separated the two germline ends. Germline CDR1 and CDR2: ENHRY and SYGVKD. The CDR3 is made up of 13 amino acids. The CDR3 is CAISEGAGTEAFF. The CDR3 nucleotides read TGTGCCATCAGTGAGGGGGCTGGGACTGAAGCTTTCTTT.

V and J are TRBV19 and TRBJ1-3; maybe TRBD1 (5 bases). CDR3 length: 15 amino acids. Trimming took off 6 bases at V and 0 bases at J, with 12 bases between the two ends. From germline, CDR1 is LNHDA and CDR2 SQIVND (reference sequence). The CDR3 DNA follows: TGTGCCAGTAGGCCCACAGGAAGCTCTGGAAACACCATATATTTT. The encoded protein is CASRPTGSSGNTIYF. Based on the CDR3 plus reference TRBV19 and TRBJ1-3, the full variable domain is DGGITQSPKYLFRKEGQNVTLSCEQNLNHDAMYWYRQDPGQGLRLIYYSQIVNDFQKGDIAEGYSVSREKKESFPLTVTSAQKNPTAFYLCASRPTGSSGNTIYFGEGSWLTVV.

The CDR3 loop reads CASSPWGANYGYTF. The CDR3, as DNA: TGTGCCAGCAGCCCATGGGGAGCTAACTATGGCTACACCTTC. V gene TRBV5-4 combines with J gene TRBJ1-2; D gene unclear. In germline, CDR1 is SGHNT, CDR2 YYREEE (reference sequence). The CDR3 is 14 amino acids. Trimming left V 4 bases short and J 0 bases short, with 10 bases between.

The chain recombines TRBV7-9 with TRBJ2-1, with 11 bases fitting TRBD2. CDR1 and CDR2 (germline): SEHNR, FQNEAQ (reference sequence). Trimming took 5 bases from V and 6 from J; bases not matched to a gene: 6. The CDR3 extends over 15 amino acids. CDR3 coding DNA: TGTGCCAGCAGCGCCTCCGGGACTAGCGGCAATGAGCAGTTCTTC. Translating it yields CASSASGTSGNEQFF.

The genes are TRBV7-2 and TRBJ1-2; D gene uncertain. The CDR3 is made up of 13 amino acids. V shed 5 bases and J shed 5 bases, with 12 bases lying between them. Germline V gives CDR1 SGHTA, CDR2 FQGNSA. The CDR3 DNA sequence: TGTGCCAGCAGCCCAGACGTGAGATATGGCTACACCTTC. It encodes CASSPDVRYGYTF.

This chain links TRBV30 with TRBJ1-2; weak D call: TRBD1 (5 bases). Germline CDR1 GTSNPN, CDR2 SVGIG (reference sequence). V lost 4 bases and J 4 bases, leaving 10 bases between the germline ends. The CDR3 has 12 amino acids. The DNA of the CDR3 is TGTGCCTGGAAACCGAGGGGCTATGGCTACACCTTC. This encodes CAWKPRGYGYTF.

This clone showed up just a few times. The chain couples TRBV5-1 to TRBJ2-5; 11 bases map to TRBD2. Germline CDR1 reads SGHRS; CDR2 reads YFSETQ. The CDR3 covers 16 residues. V lost 2 bases to trimming and J lost 1 base; unmatched junction nucleotides: 4. The CDR3 DNA sequence: TGCGCCAGCAGCTTAGTAGCGGGAGGGCCCCAAGAGACCCAGTACTTC. Residues: CASSLVAGGPQETQYF.

The chain's CDR3 is CASSQDPGQGEKLFF. As DNA, the CDR3 is TGTGCCAGCAGCCAAGATCCGGGACAAGGGGAAAAACTGTTTTTT. The chain employs TRBV3-1 (or the pseudogene TRBV3-2) and TRBJ1-4; possibly TRBD1 for D (6 bases). Germline V gives CDR1 LGHDT, CDR2 YNNKEL (reference sequence). There are 15 residues in the CDR3. Trimming took off 0 bases at V and 8 bases at J, with 13 bases between the two ends.

The J gene is TRBJ1-5, the V gene TRBV2; D might be TRBD1 (5 bases). V lost 6 bases to trimming and J lost 0 bases, with 15 bases between them. This CDR3 contains 16 residues. The germline V gene encodes CDR1 SNHLY and CDR2 FYNNEI. CDR3 nucleotide sequence: TGTGCCAGCAGAGCCGACAGTGGGGTTAGCAATCAGCCCCAGCATTTT. As protein: CASRADSGVSNQPQHF.